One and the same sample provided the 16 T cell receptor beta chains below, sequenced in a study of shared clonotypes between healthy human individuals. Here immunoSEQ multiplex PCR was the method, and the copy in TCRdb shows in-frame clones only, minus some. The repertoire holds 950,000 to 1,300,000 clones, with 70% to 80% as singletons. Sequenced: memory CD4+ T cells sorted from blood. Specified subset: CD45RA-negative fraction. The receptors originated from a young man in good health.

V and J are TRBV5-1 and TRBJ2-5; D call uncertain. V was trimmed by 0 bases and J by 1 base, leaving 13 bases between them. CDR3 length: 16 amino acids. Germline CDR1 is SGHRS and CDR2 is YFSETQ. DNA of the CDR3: TGCGCCAGCAGCTTGGGTGACCAGCAAGTCCAAGAGACCCAGTACTTC. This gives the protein CASSLGDQQVQETQYF.

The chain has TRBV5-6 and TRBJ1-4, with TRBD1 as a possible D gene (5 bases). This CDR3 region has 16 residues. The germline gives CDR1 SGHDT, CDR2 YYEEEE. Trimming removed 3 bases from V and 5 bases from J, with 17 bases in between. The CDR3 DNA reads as TGTGCCAGCAGCTCAGGATTCGACAGATTCAATGAAAAACTGTTTTTT. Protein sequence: CASSSGFDRFNEKLFF.

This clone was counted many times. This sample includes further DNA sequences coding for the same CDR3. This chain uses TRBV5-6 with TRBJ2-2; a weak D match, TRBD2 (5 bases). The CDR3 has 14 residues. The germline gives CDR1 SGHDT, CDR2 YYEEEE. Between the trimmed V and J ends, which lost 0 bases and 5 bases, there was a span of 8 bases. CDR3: CASSLVGVTGELFF. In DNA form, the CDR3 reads TGTGCCAGCAGCTTGGTCGGGGTAACCGGGGAGCTGTTTTTT.

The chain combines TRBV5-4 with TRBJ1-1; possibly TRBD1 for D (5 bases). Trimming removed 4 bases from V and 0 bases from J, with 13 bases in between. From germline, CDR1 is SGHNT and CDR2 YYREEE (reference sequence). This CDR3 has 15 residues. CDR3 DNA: TGTGCCAGCAGCCTGAGGGACGGACTGAACACTGAAGCTTTCTTT. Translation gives CASSLRDGLNTEAFF.

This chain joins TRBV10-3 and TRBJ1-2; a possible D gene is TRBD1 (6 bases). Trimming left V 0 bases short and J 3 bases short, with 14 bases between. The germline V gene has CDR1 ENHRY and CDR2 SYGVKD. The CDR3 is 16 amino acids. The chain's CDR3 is CAISESIGGLDYGYTF. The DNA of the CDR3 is TGTGCCATCAGTGAGTCGATAGGGGGTTTGGACTATGGCTACACCTTC.

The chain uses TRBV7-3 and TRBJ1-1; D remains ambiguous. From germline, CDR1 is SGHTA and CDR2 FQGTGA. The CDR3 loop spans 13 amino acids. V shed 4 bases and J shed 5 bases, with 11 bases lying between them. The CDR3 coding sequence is TGTGCCAGCAGCTCCCGATCCCGAACTGAAGCTTTCTTT. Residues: CASSSRSRTEAFF. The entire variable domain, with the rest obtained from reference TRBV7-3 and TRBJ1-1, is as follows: GAGVSQTPSNKVTEKGKYVELRCDPISGHTALYWYRQSLGQGPEFLIYFQGTGAADDSGLPNDRFFAVRPEGSVSTLKIQRTERGDSAVYLCASSSRSRTEAFFGQGTRLTVV.

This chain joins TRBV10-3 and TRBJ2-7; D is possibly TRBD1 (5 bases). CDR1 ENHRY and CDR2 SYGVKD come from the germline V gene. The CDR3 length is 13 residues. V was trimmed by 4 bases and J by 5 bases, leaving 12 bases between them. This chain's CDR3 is CAISGGRVDEQYF. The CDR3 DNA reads TGTGCCATCAGTGGGGGCAGGGTGGACGAGCAGTACTTC.

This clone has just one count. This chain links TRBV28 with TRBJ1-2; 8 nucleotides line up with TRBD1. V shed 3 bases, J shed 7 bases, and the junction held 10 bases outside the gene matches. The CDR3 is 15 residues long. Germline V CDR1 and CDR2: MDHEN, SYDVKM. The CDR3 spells CASSFGQGSSLGYTF. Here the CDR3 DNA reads TGTGCCAGCAGTTTCGGACAGGGCTCTTCCCTTGGCTACACCTTC.

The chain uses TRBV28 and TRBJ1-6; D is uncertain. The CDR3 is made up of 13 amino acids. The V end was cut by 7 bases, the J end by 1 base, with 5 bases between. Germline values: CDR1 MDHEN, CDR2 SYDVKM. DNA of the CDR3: TGTGCCAGCACTGGATCCTATAATTCACCCCTCCACTTT. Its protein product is CASTGSYNSPLHF.

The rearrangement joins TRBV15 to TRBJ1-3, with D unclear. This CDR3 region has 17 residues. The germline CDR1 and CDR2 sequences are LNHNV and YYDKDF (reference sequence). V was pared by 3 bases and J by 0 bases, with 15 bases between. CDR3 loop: CATSSLWGTSSGNTIYF. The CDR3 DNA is TGTGCCACCAGCAGTTTGTGGGGTACTAGCTCTGGAAACACCATATATTTT.

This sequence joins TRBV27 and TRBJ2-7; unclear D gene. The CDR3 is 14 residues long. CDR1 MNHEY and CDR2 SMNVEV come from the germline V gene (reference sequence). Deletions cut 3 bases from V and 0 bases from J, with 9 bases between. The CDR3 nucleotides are TGTGCCAGCAGTTTCCGGCGAAGCTCCTACGAGCAGTACTTC. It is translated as CASSFRRSSYEQYF.

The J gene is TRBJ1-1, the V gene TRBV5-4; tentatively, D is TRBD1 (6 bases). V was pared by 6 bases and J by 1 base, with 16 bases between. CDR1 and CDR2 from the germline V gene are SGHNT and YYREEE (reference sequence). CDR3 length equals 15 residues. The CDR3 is CASTILGGKNTEAFF. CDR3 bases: TGTGCCAGCACCATTCTAGGGGGGAAGAACACTGAAGCTTTCTTT.

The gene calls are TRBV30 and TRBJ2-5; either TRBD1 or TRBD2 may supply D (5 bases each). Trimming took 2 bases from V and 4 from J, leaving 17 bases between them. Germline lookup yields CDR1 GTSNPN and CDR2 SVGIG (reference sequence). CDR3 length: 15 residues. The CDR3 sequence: CAWSPGTHDGETQYF. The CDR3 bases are TGTGCCTGGAGTCCCGGGACCCACGACGGAGAGACCCAGTACTTC. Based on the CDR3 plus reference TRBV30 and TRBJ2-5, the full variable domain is SQTIHQWPATLVQPVGSPLSLECTVEGTSNPNLYWYRQAAGRGLQLLFYSVGIGQISSEVPQNLSASRPQDRQFILSSKKLLLSDSGFYLCAWSPGTHDGETQYFGPGTRLLVL.

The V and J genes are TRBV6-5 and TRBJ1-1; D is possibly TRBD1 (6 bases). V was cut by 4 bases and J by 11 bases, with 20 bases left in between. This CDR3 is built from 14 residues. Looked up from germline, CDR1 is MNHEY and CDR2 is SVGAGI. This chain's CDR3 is CASSSQPTGTNAFF. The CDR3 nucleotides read TGTGCCAGCAGTTCCCAGCCAACAGGGACCAACGCTTTCTTT.

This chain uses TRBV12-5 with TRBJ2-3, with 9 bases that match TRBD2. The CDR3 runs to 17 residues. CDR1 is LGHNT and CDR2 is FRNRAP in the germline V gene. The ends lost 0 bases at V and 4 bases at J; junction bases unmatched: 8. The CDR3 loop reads CASGLVISGGPADTQYF. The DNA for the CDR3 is TGTGCTAGTGGTTTGGTAATTAGCGGGGGCCCTGCAGATACGCAGTATTTT. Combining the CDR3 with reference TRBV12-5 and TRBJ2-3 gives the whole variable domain DARVTQTPRHKVTEMGQEVTMRCQPILGHNTVFWYRQTMMQGLELLAYFRNRAPLDDSGMPKDRFSAEMPDATLATLKIQPSEPRDSAVYFCASGLVISGGPADTQYFGPGTRLTVL.

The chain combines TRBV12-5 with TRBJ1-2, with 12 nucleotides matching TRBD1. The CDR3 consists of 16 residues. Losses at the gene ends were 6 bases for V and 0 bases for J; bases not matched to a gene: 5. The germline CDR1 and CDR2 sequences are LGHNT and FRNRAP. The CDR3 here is CASGAGTGGTNYGYTF. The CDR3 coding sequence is TGTGCTAGTGGGGCCGGGACAGGGGGCACTAACTATGGCTACACCTTC.